The clone carrying this T cell receptor (beta chain) was observed a handful of times. A sort by CD45RO/CCR7/CD25/CD127/CD95/CD27 yielded CD4+ naive, central memory, regulatory and stem cell-like memory cells. The data originate from a study of beta chain features in type 1 diabetes. Study-level background: Healthy donors and patients had similar age, gender and cell yields.

The authors reverse transcribed all of the isolated RNA, so sequencing captured expressed TCRB transcripts. TCRdb's copy holds only in-frame clones and misses some; the assay was immunoSEQ multiplex PCR. The sample holds 130,000 to 150,000 clones, less than 11% seen once. The germline gives CDR1 MNHNS, CDR2 SASEGT. This CDR3 spans 14 amino acids. V lost 7 bases to trimming and J lost 1 base, with 10 bases between them. The chain couples TRBV6-1 to TRBJ2-2; D is unresolved. The sequencing input was naive CD4+ T cells from blood. This TCR derives from a man aged 18 to 30 in good health. In DNA form, the CDR3 reads TGTGCCAGCAATCGTTTACAGAACACCGGGGAGCTGTTTTTT. It translates to CASNRLQNTGELFF.